These 12 T cell receptor beta chains originate from one sample sequenced in a study of blood T cells in healthy people across ages. Combining a sample-barcoded 5' primer with a J-beta primer mix, a second PCR ran for roughly 7 to 12 cycles. A single record per CDR3 protein comes from TCRdb applying MiXCR to the 5' RACE reads. The sample has about 780,000 distinct CDR3 sequences, about 45% seen once. The sequenced material came from blood. Source of these receptors: an elderly man in good health.

V gene TRBV12-3 or TRBV12-4 combines with J gene TRBJ1-6, with D possibly being TRBD1 (5 bases). Between the trimmed V and J ends, which lost 7 bases and 10 bases, there was a span of 20 bases. The CDR3 consists of 15 residues. CDR3 loop: CASTPRGSPGSPLHF. CDR3 DNA sequence: TGTGCCAGCACTCCTCGCGGGTCACCAGGGTCACCCCTCCACTTT.

V gene TRBV28 combines with J gene TRBJ1-1; D not certain. Between the trimmed V and J ends, which lost 10 bases and 0 bases, there was a span of 6 bases. Germline CDR1 MDHEN, CDR2 SYDVKM. This CDR3 has 11 amino acids. Written as DNA, the CDR3 is TGTGCCACCTACATGAACACTGAAGCTTTCTTT. Its protein product is CATYMNTEAFF.

This chain links TRBV29-1 with TRBJ2-5; 7 nucleotides match TRBD2. Germline V gene lookup returns CDR1 SQVTM and CDR2 ANQGSEA. J lost 3 bases, V lost 6 bases, and 13 bases had no gene match. The CDR3 runs 15 residues. CDR3 bases: TGCAGCGTGCCACGGGGGGAGGGTCCAGAAGAGACCCAGTACTTC. Protein sequence: CSVPRGEGPEETQYF.

The chain employs TRBV6-5 and TRBJ1-2, with TRBD1 identical over 10 bases. Trimming removed 6 bases from V and 4 bases from J; junction bases left unmatched: 8. The CDR3 is 15 residues long. Germline loops: CDR1 MNHEY, CDR2 SVGAGI. The DNA for the CDR3 is TGTGCCAGCAGCTATGGACAGGGGGTTAGCTATGGCTACACCTTC. It is translated as CASSYGQGVSYGYTF.

This clonotype showed up just a few times. The genes are TRBV10-3 and TRBJ2-2; D call uncertain. From germline, CDR1 is ENHRY and CDR2 SYGVKD. CDR3 length: 14 residues. Trimming took off 3 bases at V and 2 bases at J, with 7 bases between the two ends. CDR3 sequence (DNA): TGTGCCATCAGTGAAGGGATTAACACCGGGGAGCTGTTTTTT. It codes for CAISEGINTGELFF.

This clonotype was detected many times. Here the CDR3 reads CASSLPGLAATDTQYF. The CDR3 coding sequence is TGTGCCAGCAGCTTACCGGGACTAGCGGCGACAGATACGCAGTATTTT. The chain links TRBV7-2 to TRBJ2-3, with 11 nucleotides matching TRBD2. With V trimmed by 2 bases and J by 3 bases, 4 bases remained unmatched. Germline V CDR1 and CDR2: SGHTA, FQGNSA. The CDR3 has 16 amino acids.

In its sample, this clonotype was seen a few times. The chain couples TRBV19 to TRBJ2-1; TRBD1 matches at 9 bases. J was trimmed by 7 bases and V by 3 bases; bases with no gene match: 7. The CDR3 has 15 amino acids. Germline V lookup: CDR1 LNHDA, CDR2 SQIVND (reference sequence). CDR3 nucleotide sequence: TGTGCCAGTAGTATCGTAGGACAGGGGTGGAATGAGCAGTTCTTC. Amino acid sequence: CASSIVGQGWNEQFF.

This clonotype was seen many times. The rearrangement links TRBV5-1 to TRBJ1-6; D is uncertain. V lost 4 bases and J 1 base, leaving 12 bases between the germline ends. This CDR3 contains 16 residues. The germline gives CDR1 SGHRS, CDR2 YFSETQ. The CDR3 nucleotides are TGCGCCAGCAGCAGGAATGGGGAGTCCTATAATTCACCCCTCCACTTT. It is translated as CASSRNGESYNSPLHF.

The chain uses TRBV18 and TRBJ1-1; D not resolved. The CDR3 extends over 13 amino acids. Trimming removed 3 bases from V and 10 bases from J, with 15 bases in between. From germline, CDR1 is KGHSH and CDR2 LQKENI. The CDR3 protein is CASSPDPQTRAFF. The CDR3 DNA reads TGTGCCAGCTCACCGGATCCGCAAACACGAGCTTTCTTT.

This chain connects TRBV12-3 or TRBV12-4 to TRBJ2-7; tentatively, D is TRBD2 (5 bases). The CDR3 has 13 amino acids. Trimming took 8 bases from V and 7 from J, leaving 18 bases between them. The CDR3 DNA follows: TGTGCCAGCGGGAGACTTTCCTACAATGAGCAGTACTTC. Its protein is CASGRLSYNEQYF.

The chain recombines TRBV2 with TRBJ2-3, with D hard to call. The CDR3 is made up of 15 amino acids. Trimming cost V 1 base and J 0 bases, with 8 bases left between them. In germline, CDR1 is SNHLY, CDR2 FYNNEI. The CDR3 loop reads CASSEDPRSTDTQYF. CDR3 sequence (DNA): TGTGCCAGCAGTGAAGATCCACGTAGCACAGATACGCAGTATTTT.

The chain combines TRBV10-3 with TRBJ2-7; 10 bases align to TRBD2. The V segment lost 3 bases and the J segment 3 bases; nucleotides outside the gene matches: 8. Germline CDR1 and CDR2: ENHRY and SYGVKD. The CDR3 length is 16 residues. CDR3 bases: TGTGCCATCAGTGACACTGGACTAGCGGCCCACTACGAGCAGTACTTC. It translates to CAISDTGLAAHYEQYF.